The 5 T cell receptor beta chains below come from one sample, sequenced in a study of preoperative IRX-2 immunotherapy in early breast cancer. Profiled with immunoSEQ multiplex PCR; TCRdb holds only in-frame clones, not every one. This table holds about 98,000 clones, more than 80% found once. This sample's treatment: preoperative locoregional IRX-2 cytokine immunotherapy. This material consisted of tumor tissue, taken after IRX-2 immunotherapy. The origin of the receptors is a human donor with breast cancer.

There are a few counts of this clone. V is TRBV10-2 and J is TRBJ2-2; D may be TRBD1 or TRBD2 (5 bases each). CDR1 WSHSY and CDR2 SAAADI come from the germline V gene. The CDR3 consists of 15 residues. The V end was cut by 2 bases, the J end by 4 bases, with 11 bases between. CDR3 sequence (DNA): TGCGCCAGCAGTGAGGGGGGAATAGGCACCGGGGAGCTGTTTTTT. Translating gives CASSEGGIGTGELFF.

The chain carries TRBV5-1 and TRBJ1-6; 7 bases fit TRBD1. The CDR3 contains 15 residues. Trimming cost V 4 bases and J 3 bases; bases outside gene matches: 4. The germline V gene encodes CDR1 SGHRS and CDR2 YFSETQ. CDR3 sequence: CASSGRDSYNSPLHF. For the CDR3, the DNA is TGCGCCAGCAGCGGCCGGGACAGCTATAATTCACCCCTCCACTTT.

The chain couples TRBV19 to TRBJ2-1, with D possibly being TRBD2 (6 bases). The germline V and J ends were trimmed by 6 bases and 9 bases, with 15 bases remaining between them. CDR1 and CDR2 (germline): LNHDA, SQIVND (reference sequence). This CDR3 region has 13 residues. The CDR3 protein is CASRRTNPLEQFF. The CDR3 DNA reads as TGTGCCAGTAGGAGGACTAACCCGCTTGAGCAGTTCTTC. The entire variable domain, with the rest obtained from reference TRBV19 and TRBJ2-1, is as follows: DGGITQSPKYLFRKEGQNVTLSCEQNLNHDAMYWYRQDPGQGLRLIYYSQIVNDFQKGDIAEGYSVSREKKESFPLTVTSAQKNPTAFYLCASRRTNPLEQFFGPGTRLTVL.

V and J are TRBV30 and TRBJ2-4, with D possibly being TRBD1 (5 bases). Trimming pared 2 bases from V and 4 bases from J, leaving 18 bases between. The length of the CDR3 is 16 residues. Germline assignment: CDR1 GTSNPN and CDR2 SVGIG (reference sequence). The CDR3: CAWSPRTQGAKNIQYF. The CDR3 DNA sequence: TGTGCCTGGAGTCCTCGGACCCAAGGGGCGAAAAACATTCAGTACTTC.

The V call is TRBV11-3, the J call TRBJ1-1; no clear D. V was pared by 5 bases and J by 6 bases, with 19 bases between. Germline V gene lookup returns CDR1 SGHNT and CDR2 YENEEA. The CDR3 has 15 amino acids. The CDR3 nucleotides are TGTGCCAGCAGCCCCCTCGGGAGGGATCGAGCTGAAGCTTTCTTT. Its protein product is CASSPLGRDRAEAFF.